The 15 T cell receptor beta chains presented below share a single source sample, sequenced in a study of liver allograft versus peripheral blood T cells (TCRdb year 2020). In the study overall: The study compared T cell receptor repertoires found within transplanted livers against repertoires in the peripheral blood of liver transplant recipients.

Data came from an Illumina MiSeq. In TCRdb, the public reads were trimmed at Q25 with fastp and aligned with MiXCR, with productive beta chains retained. Rows merge per CDR3 protein into single entries with the most common DNA and genes. The sample data list some 9,000 distinct CDR3 sequences, and 16% of these were observed just once. Clones ranked in the top ten supply 1.5% to 2% of the sample. The receptors stem from a human patient who had a liver transplant. After a transplant, not all T cells may be the patient's own; some may come from the graft donor.

There are many counts of this clonotype. The V call is TRBV12-3 or TRBV12-4, the J call TRBJ2-7, with TRBD1 as a possible D gene (6 bases). The CDR3 contains 12 residues. Trimming took off 5 bases at V and 4 bases at J, with 9 bases between the two ends. The CDR3 spells CASSPQGYEQYF. The CDR3 DNA reads as TGTGCCAGCAGTCCGCAGGGGTACGAGCAGTACTTC.

On this clonotype: A read error is possible here, since a much larger clone lies one base away. The rearrangement links TRBV27 to TRBJ2-7; TRBD1 is a possible D gene (5 bases). Trimming took off 5 bases at V and 0 bases at J, with 23 bases between the two ends. The V gene's germline CDR1 is MNHEY and CDR2 SMNVEV (reference sequence). The CDR3 is 18 residues long. CDR3 region: CASSPGPSWIAGSYEQYF. CDR3 nucleotides: TGTGCCAGCAGTCCAGGGCCCTCTTGGATAGCAGGCTCCTACGAGCAGTACTTC.

This clonotype is medium-sized in the sample. The V and J genes are TRBV19 and TRBJ1-2; TRBD1 agrees at 11 bases. Germline V CDR1 and CDR2: LNHDA, SQIVND (reference sequence). Trimming at V came to 5 bases and at J to 4 bases, leaving 6 bases not matched to a gene. The CDR3 totals 15 residues. CDR3 sequence: CASSSRDRGIYGYTF. The CDR3 nucleotides read TGTGCCAGTAGTTCAAGGGACAGGGGGATCTATGGCTACACCTTC.

This clonotype was counted only a few times. The genes are TRBV7-3 and TRBJ1-1; no clear D. CDR1 SGHTA and CDR2 FQGTGA come from the germline V gene. With 1 base removed from V and 3 bases from J, the gap between germline ends came to 9 bases. CDR3 length equals 14 residues. The CDR3 DNA follows: TGTGCCAGCAGCTTAAGTACAGAACACACTGAAGCTTTCTTT. Amino acid sequence: CASSLSTEHTEAFF.

The chain uses TRBV10-3 and TRBJ2-1; perhaps D is TRBD1 or TRBD2 (5 bases each). The CDR3 has 13 residues. Trimming shortened V by 7 bases and J by 7 bases, and 14 bases separated the two germline ends. Germline-derived CDR1 and CDR2 are ENHRY and SYGVKD. The DNA of the CDR3 is TGTGCCATCACCCGGGACCCAGCAAATGAGCAGTTCTTC. As protein: CAITRDPANEQFF.

By frequency in the sample, this clonotype is medium-sized. The chain carries TRBV6-6 and TRBJ1-6, with D possibly TRBD1 on 5 matching bases. Trimming took 6 bases from V and 7 from J, leaving 13 bases between them. This CDR3 contains 14 residues. Germline V gene data show CDR1 as MNHNY and CDR2 as SVGAGI (reference sequence). The CDR3 loop is CASSSGGDNSPLHF. The CDR3 DNA reads TGTGCCAGCAGCTCGGGGGGGGACAATTCACCCCTCCACTTT.

The rearrangement links TRBV20-1 to TRBJ2-7; 8 bases are a match to TRBD2. The length of the CDR3 is 13 residues. Per germline, CDR1 DFQATT and CDR2 SNEGSKA (reference sequence). V was pared by 6 bases and J by 2 bases, with 6 bases of the junction left unmatched. The DNA for the CDR3 is TGCAGTGCGGCGCGAGCGGGGGCCTACGAGCAGTACTTC. Its translation is CSAARAGAYEQYF.

There are a few counts of this clonotype. The CDR3: CASSSSGEGTGELFF. The CDR3 DNA is TGTGCCAGCAGCTCATCCGGCGAGGGGACCGGGGAGCTGTTTTTT. The V and J genes are TRBV7-3 and TRBJ2-2; TRBD1 or TRBD2 may be the D gene (5 bases each). This CDR3 is 15 amino acids long. Trimming stripped 4 bases from V and 5 bases from J, with 14 bases between. Germline V gene sequence: CDR1 SGHTA, CDR2 FQGTGA.

V is TRBV20-1 and J is TRBJ2-3; no definite D call. CDR3 length: 12 amino acids. The V and J ends lost 3 bases and 2 bases respectively, with 6 bases between them. The germline V gene has CDR1 DFQATT and CDR2 SNEGSKA (reference sequence). The CDR3 nucleotides read TGCAGTGCTAGCGGAGACACAGATACGCAGTATTTT. This translates into CSASGDTDTQYF.

Within the sample, this clonotype is medium-sized (0.01 to 0.1%). J is TRBJ1-6 and V is TRBV6-6; D remains unclear. Trimming shortened V by 4 bases and J by 0 bases, and 13 bases separated the two germline ends. In germline, CDR1 is MNHNY, CDR2 SVGAGI (reference sequence). The CDR3 runs to 17 residues. CDR3 in amino acids: CASSFFGPSSYNSPLHF. DNA of the CDR3: TGTGCCAGCAGTTTTTTCGGCCCGAGCTCCTATAATTCACCCCTCCACTTT.

In this sample, this clonotype turned up many times. This chain joins TRBV5-4 and TRBJ1-1; D ambiguous. The V gene lost 3 bases and the J gene lost 0 bases, with 12 bases spanning the gap. This CDR3 has 15 amino acids. Looked up from germline, CDR1 is SGHNT and CDR2 is YYREEE (reference sequence). This chain's CDR3 is CASSSPPGMNTEAFF. The CDR3 coding sequence is TGTGCCAGCAGCTCCCCCCCCGGGATGAACACTGAAGCTTTCTTT.

This clonotype qualifies as medium-sized. The genes are TRBV18 and TRBJ1-3; 8 bases line up with TRBD1. Trimming removed 6 bases from V and 0 bases from J; junction bases left unmatched: 7. CDR1 and CDR2 from the germline V gene are KGHSH and LQKENI. This CDR3 is built from 16 residues. CDR3 in amino acids: CASSPGQADSGNTIYF. The CDR3 nucleotides are TGTGCCAGCTCCCCGGGACAGGCGGACTCTGGAAACACCATATATTTT. Combining the CDR3 with reference TRBV18 and TRBJ1-3 gives the whole variable domain NAGVMQNPRHLVRRRGQEARLRCSPMKGHSHVYWYRQLPEEGLKFMVYLQKENIIDESGMPKERFSAEFPKEGPSILRIQQVVRGDSAAYFCASSPGQADSGNTIYFGEGSWLTVV.

This clonotype is judged large. The chain links TRBV16 to TRBJ1-6, with D unresolved. CDR1 is KGHSY and CDR2 is FQNENV in the germline V gene. Deletions cut 0 bases from V and 4 bases from J, with 13 bases between. The CDR3 has 17 residues. DNA of the CDR3: TGTGCCAGCAGCCAATCGGGGAGTGAGGGATATAATTCACCCCTCCACTTT. It yields the protein CASSQSGSEGYNSPLHF.

Judged by abundance, this clonotype is medium-sized. This chain uses TRBV6-5 with TRBJ1-6; a possible D gene is TRBD1 (6 bases). This CDR3 is built from 15 residues. Germline V gene sequence: CDR1 MNHEY, CDR2 SVGAGI. Trimming removed 0 bases from V and 11 bases from J, with 14 bases in between. The CDR3 DNA sequence: TGTGCCAGCAGTTACTCCGGGGGCGAAGTGACACCCCTCCACTTT. This translates into CASSYSGGEVTPLHF.

In this sample, this clonotype turned up a few times. The V and J genes are TRBV14 and TRBJ2-7; D unresolved. The CDR3 sequence is 16 residues long. The V and J ends lost 8 bases and 4 bases respectively, with 24 bases between them. Per the germline V gene, CDR1 is SGHDN and CDR2 is FVKESK. CDR3 nucleotides: TGTGCCAGCTCCGTCGACACCTCAAACCTTGTTTACGAGCAGTACTTC. Its protein product is CASSVDTSNLVYEQYF.